The 21 T cell receptor beta chains below come from one sample, sequenced in a study of blood T cell repertoires in COVID-19. TCRdb keeps only in-frame clones here, not all; method: immunoSEQ multiplex PCR. The sample carries some 200,000 clones, 84% recorded once. Sequences were obtained from peripheral blood. The receptors shown here come from a woman in her thirties or forties who had recovered from COVID-19.

The V call is TRBV7-2, the J call TRBJ2-3; the match to TRBD2 covers 14 bases. After removal of 4 bases from V and 1 base from J, the junction contained 4 bases not matched to a gene. The CDR3 covers 17 residues. Germline-derived CDR1 and CDR2 are SGHTA and FQGNSA. In DNA, the CDR3 is TGTGCCAGCAGCTCGAGACTAGCGGGGGGGCGCACAGATACGCAGTATTTT. Translating gives CASSSRLAGGRTDTQYF.

The rearrangement joins TRBV7-6 to TRBJ1-4, with unresolved D. V shed 5 bases and J shed 4 bases, with 17 bases lying between them. Germline values: CDR1 SGHVS, CDR2 FNYEAQ. CDR3 size: 16 residues. The CDR3 sequence is CASSEVFGVFNEKLFF. CDR3 nucleotides: TGTGCCAGCAGCGAGGTGTTTGGCGTATTTAATGAAAAACTGTTTTTT.

A single count supports this clone. The chain has TRBV29-1 and TRBJ2-1, with 8 positions matching TRBD1. V trimming: 7 bases; J trimming: 8 bases; junction bases outside the gene matches: 10. The CDR3 extends over 13 amino acids. The germline gives CDR1 SQVTM, CDR2 ANQGSEA. The CDR3 is CSAQTGEVDEQFF. Here the CDR3 DNA reads TGCAGCGCTCAGACAGGGGAGGTGGATGAGCAGTTCTTC.

The chain uses TRBV19 and TRBJ2-6; D uncertain. The CDR3 has 13 residues. Trimming removed 7 bases at V and 2 bases at J, with 6 bases between. The germline V gene has CDR1 LNHDA and CDR2 SQIVND (reference sequence). CDR3 sequence: CASINPGANVLTF. CDR3 coding DNA: TGTGCCAGTATTAATCCTGGGGCCAACGTCCTGACTTTC.

The chain couples TRBV6-5 to TRBJ2-1; D remains ambiguous. The CDR3 consists of 14 residues. Trimming removed 2 bases from V and 0 bases from J, with 5 bases in between. Germline V gives CDR1 MNHEY, CDR2 SVGAGI. This CDR3 is CASSYRSSYNEQFF. The CDR3 coding sequence is TGTGCCAGCAGTTACAGGAGCTCCTACAATGAGCAGTTCTTC.

This clone was seen more than once but under ten times. The rearrangement links TRBV19 to TRBJ1-5; no reliable D call. CDR1 and CDR2 from the germline V gene are LNHDA and SQIVND (reference sequence). The CDR3 consists of 13 residues. The germline V and J ends were trimmed by 3 bases and 5 bases, with 8 bases remaining between them. The CDR3 nucleotides read TGTGCCAGTAGTATTAAGCACGATCAGCCCCAGCATTTT. Translated: CASSIKHDQPQHF.

CDR3 sequence reads: CASSLEQAMNTEAFF. CDR3 DNA sequence: TGTGCCAGCAGTTTAGAACAGGCCATGAACACTGAAGCTTTCTTT. This rearrangement joins TRBV28 to TRBJ1-1; a weak D match, TRBD1 (5 bases). The CDR3 extends over 15 amino acids. Germline V gene lookup returns CDR1 MDHEN and CDR2 SYDVKM. Trimming removed 2 bases from V and 0 bases from J, with 10 bases in between.

The chain carries TRBV28 and TRBJ1-2; a weak D match, TRBD1 (5 bases). CDR1 and CDR2 from the germline V gene are MDHEN and SYDVKM. Trimming stripped 2 bases from V and 5 bases from J, with 12 bases between. This CDR3 is 14 amino acids long. CDR3 sequence: CASSLMGTWYGYTF. The CDR3 bases are TGTGCCAGCAGTTTAATGGGGACTTGGTATGGCTACACCTTC.

The chain recombines TRBV19 with TRBJ2-7; TRBD1 matches 8 bases. Per the germline V gene, CDR1 is LNHDA and CDR2 is SQIVND (reference sequence). V shed 5 bases, J shed 0 bases, and the junction held 21 bases outside the gene matches. CDR3 length: 20 amino acids. This CDR3 reads CASSAAFSGRGLLPSYEQYF. The CDR3 nucleotides are TGTGCCAGTAGTGCTGCCTTCTCCGGCAGGGGGCTGCTACCCTCCTACGAGCAGTACTTC.

The rearrangement uses TRBV10-3 and TRBJ2-7; the match to TRBD1 covers 7 bases. The CDR3 spans 15 residues. The germline V gene encodes CDR1 ENHRY and CDR2 SYGVKD. The V segment lost 2 bases and the J segment 6 bases; nucleotides outside the gene matches: 10. DNA of the CDR3: TGTGCCATCAGTGAGACGACAGGGCTCGTTCTCGAGCAGTACTTC. Translated: CAISETTGLVLEQYF.

The chain uses TRBV11-3 and TRBJ2-1, with TRBD1 as a possible D gene (6 bases). Germline CDR1 is SGHNT and CDR2 is YENEEA. V was clipped by 6 bases and J by 8 bases, with 14 bases between them. The CDR3 sequence is 13 residues long. The CDR3 bases are TGTGCCAGCAGGATACAGGGTTCGGATGAGCAGTTCTTC. Translation: CASRIQGSDEQFF.

The rearrangement uses TRBV6-2 or TRBV6-3 and TRBJ2-2, with D perhaps matching TRBD1 (6 bases). The CDR3 length is 13 residues. Trimming removed 4 bases from V and 6 bases from J, with 9 bases in between. Germline lookup yields CDR1 MNHEY and CDR2 SVGEGT. CDR3 sequence reads: CASSFTGSGELFF. CDR3 sequence (DNA): TGTGCCAGCAGTTTTACAGGGTCCGGGGAGCTGTTTTTT.

The J gene is TRBJ2-2, the V gene TRBV7-8; TRBD2 might be the D (6 bases). The CDR3 contains 16 residues. Trimming left V 1 base short and J 8 bases short, with 17 bases between. Germline V gives CDR1 SGHVS, CDR2 FQNEAQ. The CDR3 DNA follows: TGTGCCAGCAGCTTAGGCCCGGGACTTCCCTCGGGGGAGCTGTTTTTT. Translated, it gives CASSLGPGLPSGELFF.

The chain links TRBV5-1 to TRBJ1-1; tentatively, D is TRBD1 (5 bases). Trimming pared 0 bases from V and 1 base from J, leaving 13 bases between. This CDR3 region has 16 residues. Looked up from germline, CDR1 is SGHRS and CDR2 is YFSETQ. The CDR3 region has the DNA TGCGCCAGCAGCTTGGCGGGGGTTGTGAGGAACACTGAAGCTTTCTTT. Translating gives CASSLAGVVRNTEAFF.

The chain links TRBV5-5 to TRBJ2-1; TRBD2 might be the D (7 bases). Trimming shortened V by 1 base and J by 4 bases, and 21 bases separated the two germline ends. CDR1 is SGHKS and CDR2 is YYEKEE in the germline V gene (reference sequence). The CDR3 runs 18 residues. The CDR3 spells CASSLIAGASSFYNEQFF. The CDR3, as DNA: TGTGCCAGCAGCTTGATCGCGGGGGCGTCTTCATTTTACAATGAGCAGTTCTTC.

V and J are TRBV12-3 or TRBV12-4 and TRBJ1-1, with 7 bases that match TRBD1. V lost 5 bases, J lost 10 bases, and 7 bases stayed unmatched. The CDR3 consists of 12 residues. CDR3 loop: CASSLKGARAFF. The CDR3 nucleotides read TGTGCCAGCAGTCTAAAGGGGGCGAGAGCTTTCTTT.

CDR3 protein: CASSLRGTDTQYF. CDR3 nucleotides: TGTGCCAGCAGCCTAAGAGGTACAGATACGCAGTATTTT. The V and J genes are TRBV11-2 and TRBJ2-3; D ambiguous. CDR3 size: 13 residues. Germline-derived CDR1 and CDR2 are SGHAT and FQNNGV. Trimming removed 5 bases at V and 3 bases at J, with 9 bases between.

This chain links TRBV5-1 with TRBJ1-1, with TRBD1 identical over 9 bases. Germline trimming cut 4 bases from V and 3 bases from J; bases unmatched to any gene: 4. This CDR3 region has 14 residues. The germline V gene has CDR1 SGHRS and CDR2 YFSETQ. For the CDR3, the DNA is TGCGCCAGCAGCCCAAGGACAGGGGACACTGAAGCTTTCTTT. It yields the protein CASSPRTGDTEAFF.

The chain couples TRBV7-8 to TRBJ1-5; D is undetermined. CDR3 length equals 17 residues. The V end lost 4 bases, the J end lost 0 bases, and 16 bases lay between the germline ends. CDR1 and CDR2 from the germline V gene are SGHVS and FQNEAQ. This CDR3 is CASSYDSGFYSNQPQHF. For the CDR3, the DNA is TGTGCCAGCAGCTACGATTCAGGATTCTATAGCAATCAGCCCCAGCATTTT.

This chain links TRBV9 with TRBJ1-2; 10 bases match TRBD1. CDR1 SGDLS and CDR2 YYNGEE come from the germline V gene. The CDR3 sequence is 15 residues long. V trimming: 3 bases; J trimming: 2 bases; junction bases outside the gene matches: 4. CDR3 DNA sequence: TGTGCCAGCAGCGGGGGGGACAGGGGAAACTATGGCTACACCTTC. Amino acid sequence: CASSGGDRGNYGYTF.

The gene calls are TRBV13 and TRBJ2-1, with D perhaps TRBD2 (6 bases). The CDR3 consists of 15 residues. Per the germline V gene, CDR1 is PRHDT and CDR2 is FYEKMQ (reference sequence). Deletions cut 4 bases from V and 0 bases from J, with 10 bases between. The CDR3 DNA follows: TGTGCCAGCAGCTACACTAGCTTCTCCTACAATGAGCAGTTCTTC. Protein product: CASSYTSFSYNEQFF.